The entry that follows covers one T cell receptor (beta chain) sequence. This clone is a singleton in its sample. What antigen it recognizes has not been identified. No base quality information exists; no much larger clone differs at one position. The entry originates in a study of blood T cell repertoires in COVID-19 (dated by TCRdb to the early 2020s). Turning to the overall study: Samples covering the acute and convalescent phases of COVID-19 were provided by collaborators in the United States, Italy and Spain. Where available, HLA class I and class II types were obtained from metadata supplied by the sample provider rather than from assay-based typing. Subjects who had been exposed to COVID-19, were actively infected with it, or had recovered from it provided the deeply sampled blood TCRbeta repertoires that made up the dataset. The sample metadata nearly always contained a de-identified subject ID, COVID-19 status, age in years and sex. A freely available public database, intended as a resource for researchers studying the immune response to SARS-CoV-2, is where the repertoires were released. Samples were obtained from the ongoing ImmuneRACE study (first 160 participants) and from about 1,300 subjects provided by 6 global collaborators. The material from the prospective study consisted of cDNA or gDNA derived from T cells, B-cell-depleted T cells, or PBMCs.

Participants in the prospective study were enrolled through a virtual design, were aged roughly 18 to 95 years, and lived in roughly 26 United States geographic areas. In the prospective study, cohorts were assigned on the basis of participant-reported clinical history obtained from a screening survey and a study questionnaire. Recovered participants in ImmuneRACE Cohort 3 were defined as having two consecutive negative NP/OP PCR tests, clearance from a healthcare professional, or resolution of symptoms. In the prospective study, whole blood, serum and a nasopharyngeal or oropharyngeal swab were collected from each participant by mobile phlebotomists. Additional blood draws and questionnaires over an approximately two-month period could optionally be provided by prospective study participants. Prospective study blood samples were shipped either frozen or at room temperature before DNA extraction.

What the study reported, not specific to this receptor: How much clinical and demographic metadata was included differed by source and by participant, and the metadata was provided uncurated.

Via the germline V gene, CDR1 is MNHEY and CDR2 SVGAGI. Its CDR3 holds 13 amino acids, cysteine through phenylalanine. Only the CDR3 portion is preserved as DNA: 39 bases, with reading frame beginning at the first base. Germline trimming amounts to 6 bases on V and 5 bases on J, with 3 as the count of junction bases outside the gene matches. TCRbeta CDR3 regions were amplified from genomic DNA using the immunoSEQ Assay, a bias-controlled multiplex PCR. Concerning the study's data processing: The number of nucleated cells in each sample was estimated by amplification of reference gene primers within the assay. To quantify the absolute abundance of each unique TCRbeta CDR3 rearrangement, sequence reads were collapsed and filtered. For each sample, productive Simpson clonality was calculated as the square root of Simpson's diversity index across productive rearrangements. TCRdb mirrors the immuneACCESS table, restricted to in-frame sequences. Some clones are absent from its copies; in checked studies, under half trace to an unresolved V gene, and the reason for the others is unknown. That table gives V, J and clone size, and the DNA gave D and trimming. The sample profile shows around 300,000 clones; approximately 81% of them were found once. In total, the top ten clones hold 2.5% of the sample.

The chain couples TRBV6-5 to TRBJ2-3; 9 of the junction bases match TRBD1. The sequenced material came from PBMCs or T cells enriched from blood (not recorded which). This receptor was taken from a woman between 45 and 60 years old who had recovered from COVID-19. The DNA sequence reads TGTGCCAGCAGCCAGGACAGGGGAGATACGCAGTATTTT. Its translation reads: CASSQDRGDTQYF.